These 26 T cell receptor beta chains originate from one sample sequenced in a study of glioma-infiltrating T cells after dendritic cell vaccination. Time point: after dendritic cell vaccination, including at tumor progression/relapse. Method: immunoSEQ multiplex PCR; TCRdb's copy keeps in-frame clones and lacks some. The sample has about 50,000 clones; around 85% are singletons. The source material was blood, sampled after dendritic cell vaccination. All receptors come from a human donor with glioblastoma.

This chain joins TRBV5-6 and TRBJ1-1; a weak D match, TRBD1 (5 bases). The ends were cut back, 0 bases at V and 3 bases at J, with 12 bases in the middle. This CDR3 comprises 15 residues. CDR1 SGHDT and CDR2 YYEEEE come from the germline V gene. The CDR3 here is CASSLARQGYTEAFF. The CDR3 nucleotides read TGTGCCAGCAGCTTGGCCCGGCAGGGATACACTGAAGCTTTCTTT.

The chain is built from TRBV30 and TRBJ2-5, with D perhaps TRBD2 (5 bases). V gave up 1 base and J gave up 3 bases, with 9 bases separating them. The germline gives CDR1 GTSNPN, CDR2 SVGIG (reference sequence). The CDR3 has 13 amino acids. The CDR3 nucleotides read TGTGCCTGGAGTGGGGGAGTTAAAGAGACCCAGTACTTC. Protein sequence: CAWSGGVKETQYF.

The J gene is TRBJ1-1, the V gene TRBV19; 7 nucleotides line up with TRBD1. Germline CDR1 is LNHDA and CDR2 is SQIVND (reference sequence). V lost 9 bases, J lost 5 bases, and 18 bases stayed unmatched. The CDR3 is made up of 16 amino acids. The DNA for the CDR3 is TGTGCCAGCCAGATTTTCAGGGGGAACGAACGTACTGAAGCTTTCTTT. Translating it yields CASQIFRGNERTEAFF.

The chain is built from TRBV6-5 and TRBJ2-7, with 11 nucleotides matching TRBD2. The CDR3 has 14 amino acids. Germline values: CDR1 MNHEY, CDR2 SVGAGI. V dropped 5 bases and J dropped 3; count of bases not matched to a gene: 3. CDR3 DNA: TGTGCCAGCAGTGGACTAGCGGGTGACTACGAGCAGTACTTC. Translating it yields CASSGLAGDYEQYF.

Turning to this clone: One junction end does not reproduce the germline sequence, and a read error may be involved. The chain combines TRBV7-7 with TRBJ2-1; 12 nucleotides align to TRBD2. The CDR3 loop spans 14 amino acids. In germline, CDR1 is SSHAT, CDR2 FNYEAQ (reference sequence). CDR3 loop: CASSPGTSGNEQFF. The CDR3 DNA sequence: TGTGCTAGCAGCCCTGGGACTAGCGGGAATGAGCAGTTCTTC.

V usage is TRBV2 and J usage is TRBJ2-7, with TRBD2 matching over 9 bases. CDR1 and CDR2 (germline): SNHLY, FYNNEI. The CDR3 contains 14 residues. After removal of 3 bases from V and 3 bases from J, the junction contained 3 bases not matched to a gene. The CDR3: CASSEASGVYEQYF. The DNA for the CDR3 is TGTGCCAGCAGTGAGGCTAGCGGGGTCTACGAGCAGTACTTC.

This sequence joins TRBV9 and TRBJ1-1; D is uncertain. The CDR3 has 14 residues. Trimming removed 3 bases at V and 1 base at J, with 10 bases between. The germline V gene encodes CDR1 SGDLS and CDR2 YYNGEE. The CDR3 region is CASSAGTSNTEAFF. The CDR3 coding sequence is TGTGCCAGCAGCGCAGGAACATCGAACACTGAAGCTTTCTTT.

The J gene is TRBJ2-6, the V gene TRBV6-1; D possibly corresponds to TRBD1 (5 bases). This CDR3 is 15 amino acids long. The germline V and J ends were trimmed by 7 bases and 1 base, with 11 bases remaining between them. Germline V gene lookup returns CDR1 MNHNS and CDR2 SASEGT. The CDR3 nucleotides are TGTGCCAGCAAACCCCCAGGGTCTGGGGCCAACGTCCTGACTTTC. Translation gives CASKPPGSGANVLTF.

The V call is TRBV7-3, the J call TRBJ2-1; D might be TRBD2 (5 bases). Germline values: CDR1 SGHTA, CDR2 FQGTGA. Trimming removed 5 bases at V and 5 bases at J, with 10 bases between. The CDR3 consists of 13 residues. CDR3 sequence reads: CASSPDYNNEQFF. DNA for the CDR3: TGTGCCAGCAGCCCCGACTACAACAATGAGCAGTTCTTC.

The rearrangement uses TRBV4-3 and TRBJ2-5; a weak D match, TRBD2 (5 bases). Trimming left V 0 bases short and J 2 bases short, with 10 bases between. Germline-derived CDR1 and CDR2 are LGHNA and YSLEER. The CDR3 has 15 amino acids. CDR3 DNA sequence: TGCGCCAGCAGCCAAGATCGCGGGTTACAAGAGACCCAGTACTTC. It encodes CASSQDRGLQETQYF.

This chain connects TRBV5-1 to TRBJ2-1; 8 bases map to TRBD2. With 4 bases clipped from V and 10 bases from J, the junction kept 13 bases outside the gene matches. Germline CDR1 and CDR2: SGHRS and YFSETQ. The CDR3 runs to 15 residues. Here the CDR3 DNA reads TGCGCCAGCAGCCCCGGGGGGCCCGGGGGGGGCGAGCAGTTCTTC. This gives the protein CASSPGGPGGGEQFF.

This chain links TRBV7-9 with TRBJ2-7; TRBD2 aligns across 10 bases. CDR1 and CDR2 (germline): SEHNR, FQNEAQ (reference sequence). The CDR3 extends over 14 amino acids. Trimming cost V 5 bases and J 9 bases; bases outside gene matches: 10. This CDR3 is CASSPGTSELGQYF. The CDR3 bases are TGTGCCAGCAGCCCCGGGACTAGCGAATTGGGGCAGTACTTC.

The V call is TRBV7-2, the J call TRBJ1-2; D is unresolved. The CDR3 is 12 residues long. CDR1 is SGHTA and CDR2 is FQGNSA in the germline V gene. The germline V and J ends were trimmed by 1 base and 8 bases, with 8 bases remaining between them. The CDR3: CASSLDWAGYTF. In DNA form, the CDR3 reads TGTGCCAGCAGCTTAGATTGGGCGGGCTACACCTTC.

This chain links TRBV28 with TRBJ2-5, with D possibly being TRBD1 (6 bases). V was clipped by 6 bases and J by 8 bases, with 16 bases between them. This CDR3 comprises 13 residues. Germline V gene data show CDR1 as MDHEN and CDR2 as SYDVKM. Written as DNA, the CDR3 is TGTGCCAGCAGCGAGGGGGTTTCGGGAACCCAGTACTTC. Its translation: CASSEGVSGTQYF.

CDR3 nucleotide sequence: TGTGCCAGCAGCGTTAGCGGGGCGCCATCCAATGAGCAGTTCTTC. As protein: CASSVSGAPSNEQFF. The rearrangement joins TRBV7-9 to TRBJ2-1, with TRBD2 matching 8 bases. The CDR3 covers 15 residues. Trimming cost V 5 bases and J 6 bases; bases outside gene matches: 9. The germline V gene encodes CDR1 SEHNR and CDR2 FQNEAQ (reference sequence).

This chain links TRBV29-1 with TRBJ2-7; TRBD1 aligns across 8 bases. Losses at the gene ends were 6 bases for V and 2 bases for J; bases not matched to a gene: 9. The CDR3 covers 14 residues. CDR1 and CDR2 from the germline V gene are SQVTM and ANQGSEA. The CDR3 coding sequence is TGCAGCGTCAGCACCAGGGGGCCACCCTACGAGCAGTACTTC. It yields the protein CSVSTRGPPYEQYF.

The V and J genes are TRBV25-1 and TRBJ2-2, with 9 bases that match TRBD1. The germline V gene encodes CDR1 MGHDK and CDR2 SYGVNS. The CDR3 runs to 18 residues. Losses at the gene ends were 1 base for V and 4 bases for J; bases not matched to a gene: 10. The CDR3 is CASSESSGTGLSTGELFF. CDR3 DNA: TGTGCCAGCAGTGAATCCTCCGGGACAGGGCTTAGCACCGGGGAGCTGTTTTTT.

The chain couples TRBV7-9 to TRBJ1-1; D is ambiguous. V dropped 1 base and J dropped 0 bases, with 6 bases sitting between them. This CDR3 has 14 residues. CDR1 SEHNR and CDR2 FQNEAQ come from the germline V gene (reference sequence). This chain's CDR3 is CASSLERVNTEAFF. CDR3 in DNA: TGTGCCAGCAGCTTAGAGCGGGTGAACACTGAAGCTTTCTTT.

Here the CDR3 DNA reads TGTGCCAGCAGCTCGGGACAGGGAGACTCTGGAAACACCATATATTTT. Protein: CASSSGQGDSGNTIYF. The chain joins TRBV13 to TRBJ1-3; TRBD1 aligns across 9 bases. Losses at the gene ends were 4 bases for V and 0 bases for J; bases not matched to a gene: 4. Looked up from germline, CDR1 is PRHDT and CDR2 is FYEKMQ (reference sequence). This CDR3 is 16 amino acids long. Supplemented by reference TRBV13 and TRBJ1-3, the full variable domain reads AAGVIQSPRHLIKEKRETATLKCYPIPRHDTVYWYQQGPGQDPQFLISFYEKMQSDKGSIPDRFSAQQFSDYHSELNMSSLELGDSALYFCASSSGQGDSGNTIYFGEGSWLTVV.

V is TRBV18 and J is TRBJ2-3; D gene ambiguous. Trimming took off 3 bases at V and 1 base at J, with 8 bases between the two ends. CDR1 is KGHSH, CDR2 LQKENI, per germline. The CDR3 is 14 amino acids. CDR3 protein: CASSPQTGTDTQYF. CDR3 in DNA: TGTGCCAGCTCACCCCAGACTGGCACAGATACGCAGTATTTT.

The chain combines TRBV5-6 with TRBJ1-1; 7 nucleotides line up with TRBD1. V lost 4 bases, J lost 5 bases, and 8 bases stayed unmatched. Germline CDR1 and CDR2: SGHDT and YYEEEE. The CDR3 runs 14 residues. The CDR3 sequence: CASSPQQGWTEAFF. CDR3 DNA sequence: TGTGCCAGCAGCCCCCAACAGGGGTGGACTGAAGCTTTCTTT.

The chain employs TRBV6-5 and TRBJ1-2; no clear D gene. The CDR3 is made up of 13 amino acids. Trimming removed 6 bases from V and 3 bases from J, with 11 bases in between. CDR1 is MNHEY, CDR2 SVGAGI, per germline. The CDR3 nucleotides are TGTGCCAGCAGCGGGATTCGCGACTATGGCTACACCTTC. This gives the protein CASSGIRDYGYTF.

This sequence joins TRBV5-4 and TRBJ2-5, with a possible D match to TRBD1 (6 bases). V was pared by 4 bases and J by 1 base, with 20 bases between. This CDR3 contains 17 residues. Germline CDR1 reads SGHNT; CDR2 reads YYREEE (reference sequence). The CDR3: CASSLGGRAQFQETQYF. The CDR3, as DNA: TGTGCCAGCAGCCTTGGGGGCAGGGCCCAATTCCAAGAGACCCAGTACTTC.

The chain combines TRBV4-1 with TRBJ1-4; D gene ambiguous. CDR3 size: 16 residues. V gave up 1 base and J gave up 5 bases, with 14 bases separating them. Per germline, CDR1 MGHRA and CDR2 YSYEKL. CDR3 sequence (DNA): TGCGCCAGCAGCCAAGTATCTACCGGGTTCAATGAAAAACTGTTTTTT. Translation: CASSQVSTGFNEKLFF.

The chain carries TRBV5-4 and TRBJ1-2; 7 nucleotides align to TRBD1. J was trimmed by 2 bases and V by 4 bases; bases with no gene match: 2. In germline, CDR1 is SGHNT, CDR2 YYREEE (reference sequence). The CDR3 loop spans 13 amino acids. The CDR3 DNA reads TGTGCCAGCAGCGACAGGGTAAACTATGGCTACACCTTC. Translating it yields CASSDRVNYGYTF.

This chain connects TRBV10-3 to TRBJ2-2; 8 bases fit TRBD2. Germline V gene lookup returns CDR1 ENHRY and CDR2 SYGVKD. This CDR3 region has 14 residues. The J segment lost 2 bases and the V segment lost 6 bases, leaving 2 bases of the junction unmatched. The CDR3 DNA sequence: TGTGCCATCAGCGCGGGGGGAAACACCGGGGAGCTGTTTTTT. It yields the protein CAISAGGNTGELFF.